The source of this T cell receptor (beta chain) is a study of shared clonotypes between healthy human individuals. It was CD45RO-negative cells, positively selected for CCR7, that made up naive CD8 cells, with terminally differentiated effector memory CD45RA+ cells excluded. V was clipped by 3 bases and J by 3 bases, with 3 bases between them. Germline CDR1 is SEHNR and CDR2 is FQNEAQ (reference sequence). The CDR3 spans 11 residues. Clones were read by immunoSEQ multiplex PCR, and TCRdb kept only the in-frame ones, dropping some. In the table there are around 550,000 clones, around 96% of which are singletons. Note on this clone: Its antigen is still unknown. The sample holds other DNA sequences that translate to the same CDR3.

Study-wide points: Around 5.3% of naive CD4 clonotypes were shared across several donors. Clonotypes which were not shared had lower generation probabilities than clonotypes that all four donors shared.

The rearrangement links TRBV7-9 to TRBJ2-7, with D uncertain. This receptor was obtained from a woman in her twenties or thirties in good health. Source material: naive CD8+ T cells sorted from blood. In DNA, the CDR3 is TGTGCCAGCAGCTTTAACTACGAGCAGTACTTC. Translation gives CASSFNYEQYF.